The clone carrying this TCR beta chain was detected only a few times. Construction of TCR beta libraries relied on iRepertoire HTBI primers and on Arm-PCR targeting CDR3 regions. MiXCR, run by TCRdb on the multiplex PCR reads, gives a single entry per CDR3 protein. In the table there are hundreds of thousands of distinct CDR3 sequences, roughly a fifth of which are singletons. These data originate in a study of regulatory T cells in long-lasting Graves disease. V was cut by 4 bases and J by 11 bases, with 14 bases left in between. This CDR3 contains 12 residues. Germline V gene data show CDR1 as MNHEY and CDR2 as SVGAGI. Specified time point: persistent/refractory GD, antithyroid drugs over 5 years with positive TRAb. PBMC-extracted RNA yielded the TCR library.

The sample in question was peripheral blood mononuclear cells (PBMCs), obtained when the disease was refractory, from a patient treated with antithyroid drugs. The clonotype originates from a female donor with Graves disease. The chain combines TRBV6-5 with TRBJ1-1; no firm D call. This chain's CDR3 is CASSSPSEWAFF. The CDR3 nucleotides read TGTGCCAGCAGTTCCCCCTCCGAGTGGGCTTTCTTT.